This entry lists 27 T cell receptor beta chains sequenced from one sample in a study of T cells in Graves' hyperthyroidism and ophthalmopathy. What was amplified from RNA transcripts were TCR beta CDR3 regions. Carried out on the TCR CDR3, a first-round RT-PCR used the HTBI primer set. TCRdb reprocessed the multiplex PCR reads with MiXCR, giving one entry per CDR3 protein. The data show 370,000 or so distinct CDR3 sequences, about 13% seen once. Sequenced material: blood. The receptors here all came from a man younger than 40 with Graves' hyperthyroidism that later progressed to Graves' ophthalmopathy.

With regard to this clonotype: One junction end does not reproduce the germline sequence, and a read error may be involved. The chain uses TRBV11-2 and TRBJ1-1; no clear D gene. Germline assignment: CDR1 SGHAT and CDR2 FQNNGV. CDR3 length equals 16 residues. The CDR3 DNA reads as TGTGCCAGCAGCTTAGGTGCGGGATTTCTAAACACCGAAGCTTTCTTT. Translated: CASSLGAGFLNTEAFF.

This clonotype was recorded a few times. The DNA of the CDR3 is TGCAGCGTTGAAAGGGCTAGCGGGGGCCTCTACAATGAGCAGTTCTTC. Translation: CSVERASGGLYNEQFF. The chain is built from TRBV29-1 and TRBJ2-1; the match to TRBD2 covers 10 bases. This CDR3 region has 16 residues. Germline values: CDR1 SQVTM, CDR2 ANQGSEA. V gave up 2 bases and J gave up 3 bases; unmatched junction bases: 7.

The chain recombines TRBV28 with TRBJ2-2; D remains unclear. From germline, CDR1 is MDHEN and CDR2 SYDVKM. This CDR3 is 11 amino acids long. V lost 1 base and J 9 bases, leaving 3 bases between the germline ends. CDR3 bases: TGTGCCAGCAGTTTATCCAGGGAGCTGTTTTTT. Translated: CASSLSRELFF.

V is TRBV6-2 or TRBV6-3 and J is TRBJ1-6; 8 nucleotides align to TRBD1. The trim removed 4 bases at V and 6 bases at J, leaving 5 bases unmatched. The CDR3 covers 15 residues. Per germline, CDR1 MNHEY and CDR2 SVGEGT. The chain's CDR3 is CASSSRTGLNSPLHF. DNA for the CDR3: TGTGCCAGCAGTTCACGGACAGGGCTTAATTCACCCCTCCACTTT.

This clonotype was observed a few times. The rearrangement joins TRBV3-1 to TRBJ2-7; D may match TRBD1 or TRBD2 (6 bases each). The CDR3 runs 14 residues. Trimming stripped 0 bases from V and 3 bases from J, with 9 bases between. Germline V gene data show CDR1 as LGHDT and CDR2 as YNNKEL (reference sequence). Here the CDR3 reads CASSQDEGGYEQYF. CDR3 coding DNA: TGTGCCAGCAGCCAAGATGAGGGGGGCTACGAGCAGTACTTC.

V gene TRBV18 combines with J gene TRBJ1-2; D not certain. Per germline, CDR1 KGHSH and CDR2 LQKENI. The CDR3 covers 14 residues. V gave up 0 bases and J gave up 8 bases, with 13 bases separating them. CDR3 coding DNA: TGTGCCAGCTCACCACCCAGTCGAATGAGGGGCTACACCTTC. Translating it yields CASSPPSRMRGYTF.

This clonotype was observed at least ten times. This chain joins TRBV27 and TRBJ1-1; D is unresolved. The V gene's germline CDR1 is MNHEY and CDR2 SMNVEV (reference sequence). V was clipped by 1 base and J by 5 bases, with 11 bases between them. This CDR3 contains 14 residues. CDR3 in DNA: TGTGCCAGCAGTTTATTGAGGGTAGGAACTGAAGCTTTCTTT. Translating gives CASSLLRVGTEAFF.

The CDR3 spells CSVGGLVTDTQYF. CDR3 DNA: TGCAGCGTCGGGGGACTAGTGACAGATACGCAGTATTTT. J is TRBJ2-3 and V is TRBV29-1, with 8 bases lining up with TRBD2. Germline V CDR1 and CDR2: SQVTM, ANQGSEA. Unmatched junction bases numbered 5, after V lost 6 bases and J lost 3 bases. The CDR3 is 13 amino acids.

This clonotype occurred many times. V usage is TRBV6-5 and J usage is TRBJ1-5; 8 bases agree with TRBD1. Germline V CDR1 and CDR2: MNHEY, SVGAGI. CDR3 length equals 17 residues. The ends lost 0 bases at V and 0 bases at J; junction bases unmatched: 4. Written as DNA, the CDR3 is TGTGCCAGCAGTTACTCGGGGCAGGGGGCTAGCAATCAGCCCCAGCATTTT. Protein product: CASSYSGQGASNQPQHF.

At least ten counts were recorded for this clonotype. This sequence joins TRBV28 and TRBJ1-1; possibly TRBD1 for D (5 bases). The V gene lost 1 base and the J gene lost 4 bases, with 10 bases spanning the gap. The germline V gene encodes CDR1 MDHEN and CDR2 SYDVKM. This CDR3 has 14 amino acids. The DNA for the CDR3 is TGTGCCAGCAGTTTATTCGTAGGGACCACTGAAGCTTTCTTT. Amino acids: CASSLFVGTTEAFF.

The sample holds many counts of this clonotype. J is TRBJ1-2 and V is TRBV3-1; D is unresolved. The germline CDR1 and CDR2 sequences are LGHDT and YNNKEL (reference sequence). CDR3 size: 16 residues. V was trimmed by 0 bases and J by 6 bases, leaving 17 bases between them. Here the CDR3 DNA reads TGTGCCAGCAGCCAAGAATCGGCCATCGCGGCGAATGGCTACACCTTC. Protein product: CASSQESAIAANGYTF.

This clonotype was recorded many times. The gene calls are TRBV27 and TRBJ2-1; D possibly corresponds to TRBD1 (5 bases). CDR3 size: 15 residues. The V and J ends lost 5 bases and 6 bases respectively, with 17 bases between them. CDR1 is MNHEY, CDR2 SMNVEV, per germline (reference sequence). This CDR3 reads CASSTAGRVVNEQFF. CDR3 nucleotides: TGTGCCAGCAGTACCGCAGGGCGAGTAGTCAATGAGCAGTTCTTC.

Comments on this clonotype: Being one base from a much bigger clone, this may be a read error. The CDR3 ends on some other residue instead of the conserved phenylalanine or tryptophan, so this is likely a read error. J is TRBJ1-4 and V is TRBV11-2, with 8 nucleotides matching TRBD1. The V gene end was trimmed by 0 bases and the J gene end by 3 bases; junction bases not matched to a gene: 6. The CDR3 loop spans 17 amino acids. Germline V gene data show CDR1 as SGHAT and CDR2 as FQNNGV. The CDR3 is CASSLEGQGQANEKLFS. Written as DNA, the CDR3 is TGTGCCAGCAGCTTAGAAGGACAGGGACAAGCTAATGAAAAACTGTTTTCT.

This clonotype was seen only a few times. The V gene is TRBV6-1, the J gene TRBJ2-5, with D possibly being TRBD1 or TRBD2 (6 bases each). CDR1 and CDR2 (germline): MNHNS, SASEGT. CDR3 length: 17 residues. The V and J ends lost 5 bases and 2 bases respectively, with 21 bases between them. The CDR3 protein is CASSRSGTRGPQETQYF. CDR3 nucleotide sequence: TGTGCCAGCAGTCGCTCCGGGACTCGGGGGCCTCAAGAGACCCAGTACTTC.

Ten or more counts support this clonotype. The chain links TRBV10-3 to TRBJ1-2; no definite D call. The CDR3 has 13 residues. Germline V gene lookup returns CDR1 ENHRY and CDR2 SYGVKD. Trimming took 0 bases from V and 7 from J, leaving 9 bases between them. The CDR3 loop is CAISESEGLGYTF. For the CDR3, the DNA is TGTGCCATCAGTGAGTCAGAGGGTCTTGGCTACACCTTC.

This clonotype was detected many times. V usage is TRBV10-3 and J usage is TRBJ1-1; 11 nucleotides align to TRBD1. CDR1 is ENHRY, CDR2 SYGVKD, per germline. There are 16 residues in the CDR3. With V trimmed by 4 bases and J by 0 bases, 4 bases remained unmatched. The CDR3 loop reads CAISADRGRVNTEAFF. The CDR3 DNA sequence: TGTGCCATCAGTGCGGACAGGGGGCGCGTGAACACTGAAGCTTTCTTT.

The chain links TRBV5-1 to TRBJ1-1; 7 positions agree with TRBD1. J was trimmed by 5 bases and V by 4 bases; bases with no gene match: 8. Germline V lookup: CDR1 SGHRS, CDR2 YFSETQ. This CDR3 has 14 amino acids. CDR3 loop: CASSTGQVVTEAFF. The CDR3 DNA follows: TGCGCCAGCAGCACCGGACAGGTTGTAACTGAAGCTTTCTTT.

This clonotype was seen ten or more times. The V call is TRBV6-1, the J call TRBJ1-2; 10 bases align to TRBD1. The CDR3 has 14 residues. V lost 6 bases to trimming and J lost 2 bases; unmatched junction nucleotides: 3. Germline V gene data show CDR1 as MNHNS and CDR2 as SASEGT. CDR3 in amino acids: CASRDRGRNYGYTF. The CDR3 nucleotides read TGTGCCAGCAGAGACAGGGGGCGCAACTATGGCTACACCTTC.

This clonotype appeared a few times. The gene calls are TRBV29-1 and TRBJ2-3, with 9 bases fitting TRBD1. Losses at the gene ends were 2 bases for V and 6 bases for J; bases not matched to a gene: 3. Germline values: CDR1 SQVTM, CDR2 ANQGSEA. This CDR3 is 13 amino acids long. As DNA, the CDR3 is TGCAGCGTTGAATTCGGGACAGGGGATACGCAGTATTTT. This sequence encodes CSVEFGTGDTQYF.

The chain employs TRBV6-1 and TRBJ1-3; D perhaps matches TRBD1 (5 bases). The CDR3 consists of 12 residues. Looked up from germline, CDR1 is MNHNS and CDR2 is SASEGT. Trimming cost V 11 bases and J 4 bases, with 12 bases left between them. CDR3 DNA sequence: TGTGCCGCCGGGGCAACGGGAAACACCATATATTTT. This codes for CAAGATGNTIYF.

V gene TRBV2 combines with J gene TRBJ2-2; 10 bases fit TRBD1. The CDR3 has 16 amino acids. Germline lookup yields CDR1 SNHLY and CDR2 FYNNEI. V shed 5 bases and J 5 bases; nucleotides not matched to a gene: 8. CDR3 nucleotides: TGTGCCAGCAGTTTTTGGCTGGGACAGGGGACCGGGGAGCTGTTTTTT. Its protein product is CASSFWLGQGTGELFF. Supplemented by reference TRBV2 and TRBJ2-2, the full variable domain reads EPEVTQTPSHQVTQMGQEVILRCVPISNHLYFYWYRQILGQKVEFLVSFYNNEISEKSEIFDDQFSVERPDGSNFTLKIRSTKLEDSAMYFCASSFWLGQGTGELFFGEGSRLTVL.

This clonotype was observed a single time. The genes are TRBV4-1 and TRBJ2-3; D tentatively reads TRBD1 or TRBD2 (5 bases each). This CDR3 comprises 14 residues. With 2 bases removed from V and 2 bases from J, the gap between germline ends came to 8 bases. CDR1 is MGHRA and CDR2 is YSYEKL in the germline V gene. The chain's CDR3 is CASSQQGPTDTQYF. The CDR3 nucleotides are TGCGCCAGCAGCCAACAGGGACCCACAGATACGCAGTATTTT.

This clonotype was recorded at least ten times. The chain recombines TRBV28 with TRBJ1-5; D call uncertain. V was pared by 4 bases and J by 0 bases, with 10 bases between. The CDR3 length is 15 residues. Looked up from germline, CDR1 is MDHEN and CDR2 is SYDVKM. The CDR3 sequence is CASSSLGTSNQPQHF. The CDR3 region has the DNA TGTGCCAGCAGTTCTCTCGGCACTAGCAATCAGCCCCAGCATTTT.

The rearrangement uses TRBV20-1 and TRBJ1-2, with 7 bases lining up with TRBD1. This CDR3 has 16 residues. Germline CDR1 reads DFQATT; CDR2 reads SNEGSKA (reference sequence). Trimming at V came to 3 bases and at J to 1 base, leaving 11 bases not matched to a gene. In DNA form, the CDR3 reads TGCAGTGCTAGTACAGGGGCCCGCACTTTTAACTATGGCTACACCTTC. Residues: CSASTGARTFNYGYTF.

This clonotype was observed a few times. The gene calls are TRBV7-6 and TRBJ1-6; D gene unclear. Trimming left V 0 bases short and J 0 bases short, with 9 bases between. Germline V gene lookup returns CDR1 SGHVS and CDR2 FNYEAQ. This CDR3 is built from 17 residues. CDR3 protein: CASSLATKSSYNSPLHF. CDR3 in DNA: TGTGCCAGCAGCTTAGCAACCAAGAGCTCCTATAATTCACCCCTCCACTTT.

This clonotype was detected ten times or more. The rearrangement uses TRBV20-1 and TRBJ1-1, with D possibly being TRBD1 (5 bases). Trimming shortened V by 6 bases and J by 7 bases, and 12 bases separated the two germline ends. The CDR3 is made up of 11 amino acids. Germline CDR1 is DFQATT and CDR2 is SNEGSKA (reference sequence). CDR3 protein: CSAAQGGEAFF. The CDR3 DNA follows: TGCAGTGCGGCTCAGGGAGGTGAAGCTTTCTTT.

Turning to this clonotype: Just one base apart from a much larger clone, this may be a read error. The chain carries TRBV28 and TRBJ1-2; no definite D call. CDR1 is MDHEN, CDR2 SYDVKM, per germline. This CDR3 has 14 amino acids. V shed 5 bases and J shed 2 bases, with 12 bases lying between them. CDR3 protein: CASSLSTTNYGYTF. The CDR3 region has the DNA TGTGCCAGCAGTCTATCCACGACAAACTATGGCTACACCTTC.